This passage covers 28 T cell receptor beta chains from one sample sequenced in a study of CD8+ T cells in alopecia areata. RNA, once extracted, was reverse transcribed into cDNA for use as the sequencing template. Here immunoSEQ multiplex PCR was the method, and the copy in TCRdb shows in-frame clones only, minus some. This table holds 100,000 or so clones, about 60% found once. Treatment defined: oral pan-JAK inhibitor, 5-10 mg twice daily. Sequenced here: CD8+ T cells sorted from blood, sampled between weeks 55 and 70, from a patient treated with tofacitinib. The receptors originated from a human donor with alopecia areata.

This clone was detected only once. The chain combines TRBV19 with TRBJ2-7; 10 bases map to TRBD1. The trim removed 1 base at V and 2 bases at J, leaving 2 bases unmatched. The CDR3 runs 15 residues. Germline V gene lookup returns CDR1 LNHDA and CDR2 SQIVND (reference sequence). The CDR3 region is CASSIGDRGPYEQYF. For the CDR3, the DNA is TGTGCCAGTAGTATAGGGGACAGGGGCCCCTACGAGCAGTACTTC. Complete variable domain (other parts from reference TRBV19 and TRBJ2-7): DGGITQSPKYLFRKEGQNVTLSCEQNLNHDAMYWYRQDPGQGLRLIYYSQIVNDFQKGDIAEGYSVSREKKESFPLTVTSAQKNPTAFYLCASSIGDRGPYEQYFGPGTRLTVT.

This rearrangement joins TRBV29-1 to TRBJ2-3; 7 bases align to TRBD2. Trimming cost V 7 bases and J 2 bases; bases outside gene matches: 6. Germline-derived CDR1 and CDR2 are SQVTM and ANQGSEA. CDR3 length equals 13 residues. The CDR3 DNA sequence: TGCAGCGGTACGGGGGGAGTCACAGATACGCAGTATTTT. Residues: CSGTGGVTDTQYF.

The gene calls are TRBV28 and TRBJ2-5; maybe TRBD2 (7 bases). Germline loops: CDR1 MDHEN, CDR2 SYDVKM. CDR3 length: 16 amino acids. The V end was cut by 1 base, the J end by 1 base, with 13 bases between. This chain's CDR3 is CASSLLAGAPQETQYF. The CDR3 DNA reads TGTGCCAGCAGTTTATTGGCGGGGGCCCCCCAAGAGACCCAGTACTTC.

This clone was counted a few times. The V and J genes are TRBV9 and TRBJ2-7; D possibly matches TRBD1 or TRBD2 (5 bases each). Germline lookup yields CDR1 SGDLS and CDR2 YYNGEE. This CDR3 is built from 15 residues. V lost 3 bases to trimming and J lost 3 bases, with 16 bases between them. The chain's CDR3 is CASSAIPGPNYEQYF. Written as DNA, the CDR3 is TGTGCCAGCAGCGCCATCCCGGGACCAAACTACGAGCAGTACTTC.

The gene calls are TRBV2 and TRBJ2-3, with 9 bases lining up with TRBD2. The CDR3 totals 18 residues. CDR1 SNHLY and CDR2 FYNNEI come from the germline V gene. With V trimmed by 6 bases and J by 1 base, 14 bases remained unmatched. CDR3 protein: CASRLDRLAAARTDTQYF. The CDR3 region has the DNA TGTGCCAGCAGATTGGATAGACTAGCGGCCGCCCGCACAGATACGCAGTATTTT.

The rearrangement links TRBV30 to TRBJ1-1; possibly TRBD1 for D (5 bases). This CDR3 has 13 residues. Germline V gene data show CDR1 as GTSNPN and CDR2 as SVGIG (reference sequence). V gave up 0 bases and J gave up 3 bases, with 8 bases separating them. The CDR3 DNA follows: TGTGCCTGGAGTGTCGTCAGGGACACTGAAGCTTTCTTT. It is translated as CAWSVVRDTEAFF.

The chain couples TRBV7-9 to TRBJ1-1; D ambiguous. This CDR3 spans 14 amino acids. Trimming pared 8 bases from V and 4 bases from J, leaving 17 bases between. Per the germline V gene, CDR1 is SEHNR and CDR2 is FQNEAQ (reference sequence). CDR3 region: CASLLEISTTEAFF. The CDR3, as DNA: TGTGCCAGCTTACTGGAAATCAGTACCACTGAAGCTTTCTTT.

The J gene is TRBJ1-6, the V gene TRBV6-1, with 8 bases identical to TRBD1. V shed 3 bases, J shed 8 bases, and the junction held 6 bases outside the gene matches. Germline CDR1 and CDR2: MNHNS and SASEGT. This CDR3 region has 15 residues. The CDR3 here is CASSEWTGRDSPLHF. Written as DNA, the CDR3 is TGTGCCAGCAGTGAGTGGACAGGGAGGGATTCACCCCTCCACTTT.

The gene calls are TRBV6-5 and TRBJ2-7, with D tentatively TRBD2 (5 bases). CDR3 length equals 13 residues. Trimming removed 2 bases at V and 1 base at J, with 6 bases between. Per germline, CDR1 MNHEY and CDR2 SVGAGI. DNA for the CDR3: TGTGCCAGCAGTTACGGAGGATCCTACGAGCAGTACTTC. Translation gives CASSYGGSYEQYF.

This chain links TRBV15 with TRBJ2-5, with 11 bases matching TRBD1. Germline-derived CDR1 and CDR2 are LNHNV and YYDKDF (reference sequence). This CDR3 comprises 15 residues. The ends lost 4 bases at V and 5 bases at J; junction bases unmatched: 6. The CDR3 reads CATSNPDRGLETQYF. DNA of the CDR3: TGTGCCACCAGCAACCCGGACAGGGGGCTGGAGACCCAGTACTTC.

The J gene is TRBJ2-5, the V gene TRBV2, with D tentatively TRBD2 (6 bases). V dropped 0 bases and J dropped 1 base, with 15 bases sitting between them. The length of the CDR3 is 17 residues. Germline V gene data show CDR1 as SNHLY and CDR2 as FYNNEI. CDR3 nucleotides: TGTGCCAGCAGTGAAGCGGGACTCCCGGCCCTCCAAGAGACCCAGTACTTC. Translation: CASSEAGLPALQETQYF.

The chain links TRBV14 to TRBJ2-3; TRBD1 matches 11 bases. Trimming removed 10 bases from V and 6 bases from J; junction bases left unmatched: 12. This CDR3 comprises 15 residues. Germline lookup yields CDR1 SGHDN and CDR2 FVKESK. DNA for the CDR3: TGTGCCAACGCGGGACAGGGGGATCTAATCGATACGCAGTATTTT. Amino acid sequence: CANAGQGDLIDTQYF.

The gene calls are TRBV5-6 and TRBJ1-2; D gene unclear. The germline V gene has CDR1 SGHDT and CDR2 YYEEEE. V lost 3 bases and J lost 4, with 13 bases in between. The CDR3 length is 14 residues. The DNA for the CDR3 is TGTGCCAGCAGCTACGGGAGGCAGACCTATGGCTACACCTTC. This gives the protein CASSYGRQTYGYTF. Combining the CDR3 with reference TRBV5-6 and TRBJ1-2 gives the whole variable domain DAGVTQSPTHLIKTRGQQVTLRCSPKSGHDTVSWYQQALGQGPQFIFQYYEEEERQRGNFPDRFSGHQFPNYSSELNVNALLLGDSALYLCASSYGRQTYGYTFGSGTRLTVV.

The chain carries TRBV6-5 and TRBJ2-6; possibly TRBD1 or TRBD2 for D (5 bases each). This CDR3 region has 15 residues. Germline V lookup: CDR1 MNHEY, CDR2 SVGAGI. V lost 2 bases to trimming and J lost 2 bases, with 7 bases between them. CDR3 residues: CASSYEGTGANVLTF. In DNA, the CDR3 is TGTGCCAGCAGTTACGAGGGGACTGGGGCCAACGTCCTGACTTTC.

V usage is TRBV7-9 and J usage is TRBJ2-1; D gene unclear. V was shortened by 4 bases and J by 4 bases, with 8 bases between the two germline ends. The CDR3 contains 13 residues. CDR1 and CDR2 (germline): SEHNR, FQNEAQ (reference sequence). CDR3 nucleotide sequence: TGTGCCAGCAGCTCGCCGGTGTACAATGAGCAGTTCTTC. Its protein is CASSSPVYNEQFF.

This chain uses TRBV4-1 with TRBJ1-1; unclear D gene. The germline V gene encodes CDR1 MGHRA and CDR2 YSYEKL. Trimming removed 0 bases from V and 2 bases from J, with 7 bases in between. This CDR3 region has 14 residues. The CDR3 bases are TGCGCCAGCAGCCAAGATGCCGGAAACACTGAAGCTTTCTTT. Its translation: CASSQDAGNTEAFF.

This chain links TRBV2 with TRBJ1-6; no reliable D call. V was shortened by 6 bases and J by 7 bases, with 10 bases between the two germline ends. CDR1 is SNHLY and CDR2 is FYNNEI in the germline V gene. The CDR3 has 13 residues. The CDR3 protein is CASRKTNNSPLHF. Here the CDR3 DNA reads TGTGCCAGCAGGAAGACGAACAATTCACCCCTCCACTTT.

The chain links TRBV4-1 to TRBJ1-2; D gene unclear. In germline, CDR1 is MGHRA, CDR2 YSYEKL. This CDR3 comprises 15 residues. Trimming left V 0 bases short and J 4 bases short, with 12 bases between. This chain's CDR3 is CASSQEARPIYGYTF. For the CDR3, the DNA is TGCGCCAGCAGCCAAGAAGCCCGGCCGATCTATGGCTACACCTTC.

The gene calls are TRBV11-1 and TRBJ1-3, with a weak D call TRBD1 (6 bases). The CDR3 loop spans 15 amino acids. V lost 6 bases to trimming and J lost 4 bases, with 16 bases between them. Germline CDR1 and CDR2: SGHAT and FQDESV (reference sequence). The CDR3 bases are TGTGCCAGCAGGCCCGAAAGGACAGCCGGAAACACCATATATTTT. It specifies CASRPERTAGNTIYF.

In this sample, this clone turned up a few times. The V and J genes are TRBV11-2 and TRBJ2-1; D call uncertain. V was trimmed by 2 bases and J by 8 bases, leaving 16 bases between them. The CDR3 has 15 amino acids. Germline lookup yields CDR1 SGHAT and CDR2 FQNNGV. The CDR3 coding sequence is TGTGCCAGCAGCTTATTATACCGGGCCGGCGATGAGCAGTTCTTC. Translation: CASSLLYRAGDEQFF.

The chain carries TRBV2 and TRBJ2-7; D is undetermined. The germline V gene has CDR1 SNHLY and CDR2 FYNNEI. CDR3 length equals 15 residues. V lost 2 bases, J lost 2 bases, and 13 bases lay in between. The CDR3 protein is CASSEQSWVAYEQYF. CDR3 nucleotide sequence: TGTGCCAGCAGTGAACAGTCGTGGGTCGCCTACGAGCAGTACTTC.

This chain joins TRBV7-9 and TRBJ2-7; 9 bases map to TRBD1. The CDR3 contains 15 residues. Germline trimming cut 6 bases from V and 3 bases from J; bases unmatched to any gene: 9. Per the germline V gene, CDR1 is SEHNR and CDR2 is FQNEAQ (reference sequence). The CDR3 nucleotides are TGTGCCAGCAGTTCGCCCGGGACAGGGCGCTACGAGCAGTACTTC. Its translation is CASSSPGTGRYEQYF.

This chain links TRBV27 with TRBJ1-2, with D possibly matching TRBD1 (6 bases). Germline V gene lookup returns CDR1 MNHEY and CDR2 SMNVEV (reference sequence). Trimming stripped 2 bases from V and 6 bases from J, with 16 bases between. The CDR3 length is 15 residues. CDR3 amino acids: CASSLSGGPLNGYTF. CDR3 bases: TGTGCCAGCAGTTTAAGTGGGGGGCCCCTGAATGGCTACACCTTC.

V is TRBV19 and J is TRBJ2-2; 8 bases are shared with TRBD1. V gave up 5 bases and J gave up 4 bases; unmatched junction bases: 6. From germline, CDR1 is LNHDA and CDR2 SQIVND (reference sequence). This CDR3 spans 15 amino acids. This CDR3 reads CASSWAGGGTGELFF. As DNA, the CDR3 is TGTGCCAGTAGTTGGGCAGGGGGCGGCACCGGGGAGCTGTTTTTT.

DNA for the CDR3: TGCGCCAGCAGCCAGAAAACAGGGCGAAACACCGGGGAGCTGTTTTTT. As protein: CASSQKTGRNTGELFF. The chain uses TRBV4-1 and TRBJ2-2; possibly TRBD1 for D (6 bases). The CDR3 is 16 residues long. Per the germline V gene, CDR1 is MGHRA and CDR2 is YSYEKL. The V and J ends lost 3 bases and 2 bases respectively, with 13 bases between them.

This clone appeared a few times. The DNA of the CDR3 is TGTGCCAGCAGCGTCGGCGGGTATAGCACAGATACGCAGTATTTT. Translating it yields CASSVGGYSTDTQYF. The chain links TRBV9 to TRBJ2-3; tentatively, D is TRBD2 (5 bases). There are 15 residues in the CDR3. CDR1 is SGDLS, CDR2 YYNGEE, per germline. Trimming left V 2 bases short and J 0 bases short, with 10 bases between.

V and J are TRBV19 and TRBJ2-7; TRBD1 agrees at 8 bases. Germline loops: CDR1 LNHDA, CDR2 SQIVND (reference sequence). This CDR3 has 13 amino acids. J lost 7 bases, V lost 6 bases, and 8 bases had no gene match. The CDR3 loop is CASSSDRVREQYF. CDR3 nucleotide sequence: TGTGCCAGTAGCTCGGACAGGGTCCGAGAGCAGTACTTC.

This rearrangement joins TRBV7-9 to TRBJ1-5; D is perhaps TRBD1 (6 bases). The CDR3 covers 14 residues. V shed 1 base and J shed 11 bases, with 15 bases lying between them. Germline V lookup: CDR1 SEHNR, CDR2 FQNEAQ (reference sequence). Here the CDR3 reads CASSLGQGTATQHF. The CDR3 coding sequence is TGTGCCAGCAGCTTAGGCCAGGGGACCGCAACCCAGCATTTT.